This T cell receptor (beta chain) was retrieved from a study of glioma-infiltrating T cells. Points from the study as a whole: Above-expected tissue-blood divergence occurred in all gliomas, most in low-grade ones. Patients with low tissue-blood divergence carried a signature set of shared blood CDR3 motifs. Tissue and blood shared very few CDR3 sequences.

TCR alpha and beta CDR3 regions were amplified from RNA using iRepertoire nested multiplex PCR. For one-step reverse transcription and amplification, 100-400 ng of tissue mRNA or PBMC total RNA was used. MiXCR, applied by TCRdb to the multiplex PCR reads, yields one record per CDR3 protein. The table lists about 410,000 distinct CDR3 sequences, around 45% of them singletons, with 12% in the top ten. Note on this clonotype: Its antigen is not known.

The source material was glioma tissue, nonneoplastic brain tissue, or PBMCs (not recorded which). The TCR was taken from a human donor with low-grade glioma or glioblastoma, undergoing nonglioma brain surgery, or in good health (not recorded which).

CDR3 nucleotides: TGTGCCAGCAGTTATTTAGGACTAGCGGGAGGGCGACAAACCGGGGAGCTGTTTTTT. Amino acid sequence: CASSYLGLAGGRQTGELFF. The V call is TRBV28, the J call TRBJ2-2, with 15 bases lining up with TRBD2. Germline-derived CDR1 and CDR2 are MDHEN and SYDVKM. The CDR3 runs 19 residues. V was clipped by 4 bases and J by 5 bases; unmatched bases: 11.